The 2 T cell receptor beta chains listed next were all sequenced from one sample in a study of blood T cell repertoires in COVID-19. Only in-frame clones appear in the TCRdb table, and some are missing; sequencing was by immunoSEQ multiplex PCR. The table includes some 350,000 clones, about nine tenths detected once. The sequencing sample was made of peripheral blood. The source of these receptors is a woman aged 45 to 65 with COVID-19, enrolled during active disease.

The chain joins TRBV6-5 to TRBJ2-7, with D perhaps TRBD2 (7 bases). Trimming took 4 bases from V and 3 from J, leaving 16 bases between them. The CDR3 sequence is 15 residues long. In germline, CDR1 is MNHEY, CDR2 SVGAGI. The CDR3 DNA is TGTGCCAGCAGTTCCCAAGGGGGGGGAGACTACGAGCAGTACTTC. Encoded protein: CASSSQGGGDYEQYF.

This chain connects TRBV27 to TRBJ2-1; maybe TRBD1 (6 bases). CDR1 is MNHEY and CDR2 is SMNVEV in the germline V gene (reference sequence). Trimming took off 2 bases at V and 3 bases at J, with 11 bases between the two ends. This CDR3 spans 15 amino acids. CDR3 DNA sequence: TGTGCCAGCAGTTTACGGACAGACAACTACAATGAGCAGTTCTTC. It is translated as CASSLRTDNYNEQFF.